This entry concerns a single T cell receptor (beta chain). The entry originates in a study of tumor T cells in aggressive B-cell lymphoma. V gave up 1 base and J gave up 3 bases, with 6 bases separating them. Germline CDR1 SGHVS, CDR2 FNYEAQ. The CDR3 length is 13 residues. The protocol was immunoSEQ multiplex PCR, while the TCRdb copy is restricted to in-frame clones and leaves out a portion. The data show about 5,600 clones, about 80% seen once. The rearrangement uses TRBV7-6 and TRBJ2-5; tentative D call: TRBD1 (5 bases). The material sequenced was tumor tissue. The TCR was taken from an adult with diffuse large B cell lymphoma. CDR3 sequence: CASSLGQKETQYF. The CDR3 region has the DNA TGTGCCAGCAGCTTAGGACAGAAAGAGACCCAGTACTTC.